The rows below give T cell receptor beta chains drawn from one sample of a study of blood T cell repertoires in COVID-19. Only in-frame clones appear in the TCRdb table, and some are missing; sequencing was by immunoSEQ multiplex PCR. This repertoire shows about 250,000 clones, 88% found once; its top ten account for 3%. The sequenced sample was PBMCs or T cells enriched from blood (not recorded which). These receptor sequences come from a woman in her 50s who had recovered from COVID-19. The CDR3 runs from the conserved cysteine through the conserved F or W. D genes are given only for firm matches. Part of the rows lack a size; the others show once, few, many or a class for expanded clones.

clone size: .
J gene: TRBJ2-1
V gene: TRBV5-1
D gene: TRBD1
CDR3 protein: CASSTGVYNEQFF
CDR3 DNA: TGCGCCAGCAGCACAGGGGTCTACAATGAGCAGTTCTTC

clone size: .
J gene: TRBJ1-2
V gene: TRBV6-5
D gene: TRBD1
CDR3 protein: CASRPQGAKDGYTF
CDR3 DNA: TGTGCCAGCAGGCCACAGGGGGCAAAGGATGGCTACACCTTC

clone size: .
J gene: TRBJ1-1
V gene: TRBV6-2/TRBV6-3
D gene: .
CDR3 protein: CASSLLTTRKNTEAFF
CDR3 DNA: TGTGCCAGCAGCCTCCTTACGACACGGAAGAACACTGAAGCTTTCTTT

clone size: few
J gene: TRBJ2-7
V gene: TRBV7-9
D gene: TRBD1
CDR3 protein: CASRPGQGNSEQYF
CDR3 DNA: TGTGCCAGCAGACCGGGACAGGGAAACTCCGAGCAGTACTTC

clone size: .
J gene: TRBJ2-2
V gene: TRBV10-3
D gene: .
CDR3 protein: CAISDLARGITGELFF
CDR3 DNA: TGTGCCATCAGTGACCTGGCCAGGGGCATCACCGGGGAGCTGTTTTTT

clone size: .
J gene: TRBJ2-1
V gene: TRBV4-3
D gene: TRBD2
CDR3 protein: CASSQVSGSESNEQFF
CDR3 DNA: TGCGCCAGCAGCCAAGTGAGCGGGAGCGAATCCAATGAGCAGTTCTTC

clone size: .
J gene: TRBJ1-2
V gene: TRBV5-1
D gene: TRBD1
CDR3 protein: CASSSEPGGYGYTF
CDR3 DNA: TGCGCCAGCAGCTCAGAACCAGGGGGCTATGGCTACACCTTC

clone size: .
J gene: TRBJ1-2
V gene: TRBV5-4
D gene: .
CDR3 protein: CASSPFGVYGYTF
CDR3 DNA: TGTGCCAGCAGCCCCTTCGGGGTCTATGGCTACACCTTC

clone size: .
J gene: TRBJ1-2
V gene: TRBV20-1
D gene: .
CDR3 protein: CSASVTIQVYGYTF
CDR3 DNA: TGCAGTGCTAGTGTCACGATCCAGGTATATGGCTACACCTTC

clone size: .
J gene: TRBJ2-2
V gene: TRBV30
D gene: TRBD1
CDR3 protein: CAWRWDRGTGELFF
CDR3 DNA: TGTGCCTGGAGATGGGACAGGGGCACCGGGGAGCTGTTTTTT

clone size: once
J gene: TRBJ2-5
V gene: TRBV6-4
D gene: TRBD1
CDR3 protein: CASSPGTGVVGQETQYF
CDR3 DNA: TGTGCCAGCAGTCCCGGGACAGGGGTTGTGGGCCAAGAGACCCAGTACTTC

clone size: once
J gene: TRBJ1-4
V gene: TRBV28
D gene: .
CDR3 protein: CASRTDSPEKLFF
CDR3 DNA: TGTGCCAGCAGAACGGACAGTCCAGAAAAACTGTTTTTT

clone size: once
J gene: TRBJ2-3
V gene: TRBV6-2/TRBV6-3
D gene: .
CDR3 protein: CASSSLHRATSTDTQYF
CDR3 DNA: TGTGCCAGCAGTTCCCTCCACCGAGCCACTAGCACAGATACGCAGTATTTT

clone size: .
J gene: TRBJ2-1
V gene: TRBV11-2
D gene: TRBD2
CDR3 protein: CASSSSGTSGNDEQFF
CDR3 DNA: TGTGCCAGCAGCTCGAGCGGGACTAGCGGGAACGATGAGCAGTTCTTC

clone size: .
J gene: TRBJ2-1
V gene: TRBV15
D gene: TRBD2
CDR3 protein: CATSSHGGRRSEQFF
CDR3 DNA: TGTGCCACCAGCAGCCACGGCGGGAGGAGGAGTGAGCAGTTCTTC

clone size: .
J gene: TRBJ1-1
V gene: TRBV28
D gene: .
CDR3 protein: CASSVAGRYMNTEAFF
CDR3 DNA: TGTGCCAGCAGCGTAGCAGGGCGCTACATGAACACTGAAGCTTTCTTT

clone size: .
J gene: TRBJ2-1
V gene: TRBV12-3/TRBV12-4
D gene: .
CDR3 protein: CANQRGKYNEQFF
CDR3 DNA: TGTGCCAACCAACGGGGTAAATACAATGAGCAGTTCTTC

clone size: .
J gene: TRBJ1-1
V gene: TRBV7-2
D gene: .
CDR3 protein: CASSLHERGTEAFF
CDR3 DNA: TGTGCCAGCAGCTTACACGAGCGGGGCACTGAAGCTTTCTTT

clone size: .
J gene: TRBJ2-1
V gene: TRBV28
D gene: .
CDR3 protein: CASNAGAQYNEQFF
CDR3 DNA: TGTGCCAGCAATGCAGGGGCGCAATACAATGAGCAGTTCTTC

clone size: .
J gene: TRBJ2-5
V gene: TRBV14
D gene: TRBD2
CDR3 protein: CASSLSSGGLQETQYF
CDR3 DNA: TGTGCCAGCAGCCTGTCTAGCGGGGGACTCCAAGAGACCCAGTACTTC

clone size: .
J gene: TRBJ1-2
V gene: TRBV6-5
D gene: .
CDR3 protein: CASRLLLSQGSGYTF
CDR3 DNA: TGTGCCAGCAGACTCTTACTATCCCAGGGATCGGGCTACACCTTC

clone size: .
J gene: TRBJ1-2
V gene: TRBV2
D gene: TRBD1
CDR3 protein: CASSTQGTYGYTF
CDR3 DNA: TGTGCCAGCAGTACACAGGGGACTTATGGCTACACCTTC

clone size: .
J gene: TRBJ2-7
V gene: TRBV7-8
D gene: TRBD1
CDR3 protein: CASSQRQGWEQYF
CDR3 DNA: TGTGCCAGCAGCCAACGACAGGGGTGGGAGCAGTACTTC

clone size: .
J gene: TRBJ2-7
V gene: TRBV9
D gene: .
CDR3 protein: CASSVDAQGTEQYF
CDR3 DNA: TGTGCCAGCAGCGTCGACGCCCAGGGAACCGAGCAGTACTTC

clone size: few
J gene: TRBJ2-1
V gene: TRBV7-9
D gene: TRBD2
CDR3 protein: CASSPGTSALNEQFF
CDR3 DNA: TGTGCCAGCAGCCCCGGGACTAGCGCATTAAATGAGCAGTTCTTC

clone size: .
J gene: TRBJ2-5
V gene: TRBV7-2
D gene: .
CDR3 protein: CASSPFGADETQYF
CDR3 DNA: TGTGCCAGCAGCCCCTTCGGCGCGGATGAGACCCAGTACTTC

clone size: .
J gene: TRBJ2-7
V gene: TRBV5-8
D gene: .
CDR3 protein: CASIPSRHAYYEQYF
CDR3 DNA: TGTGCCAGCATCCCCTCGAGACACGCTTACTACGAGCAGTACTTC

clone size: .
J gene: TRBJ1-1
V gene: TRBV28
D gene: .
CDR3 protein: CASSPSGTYTEAFF
CDR3 DNA: TGTGCCAGCAGCCCTTCCGGTACGTACACTGAAGCTTTCTTT

clone size: .
J gene: TRBJ2-1
V gene: TRBV30
D gene: .
CDR3 protein: CAWTRERTGQFF
CDR3 DNA: TGTGCCTGGACCCGGGAGAGGACGGGGCAGTTCTTC

clone size: .
J gene: TRBJ1-4
V gene: TRBV18
D gene: .
CDR3 protein: CASSPVRAANEKLFF
CDR3 DNA: TGTGCCAGCTCACCGGTCAGGGCCGCTAATGAAAAACTGTTTTTT

clone size: .
J gene: TRBJ2-2
V gene: TRBV5-4
D gene: .
CDR3 protein: CASSPLGGGQAGELFF
CDR3 DNA: TGTGCCAGCAGCCCCTTAGGGGGAGGGCAGGCCGGGGAGCTGTTTTTT

clone size: few
J gene: TRBJ1-3
V gene: TRBV3-1/TRBV3-2
D gene: TRBD1
CDR3 protein: CASSPGQGARGNTIYF
CDR3 DNA: TGTGCCAGCAGCCCTGGACAGGGGGCCCGTGGAAACACCATATATTTT

clone size: .
J gene: TRBJ2-3
V gene: TRBV4-3
D gene: .
CDR3 protein: CASSLWGVDTQYF
CDR3 DNA: TGCGCCAGCAGCCTTTGGGGAGTGGATACGCAGTATTTT

clone size: .
J gene: TRBJ2-5
V gene: TRBV3-1/TRBV3-2
D gene: .
CDR3 protein: CASSRRSSGETQYF
CDR3 DNA: TGTGCCAGCAGCCGACGGAGTTCTGGCGAGACCCAGTACTTC

clone size: .
J gene: TRBJ1-5
V gene: TRBV10-1
D gene: TRBD1
CDR3 protein: CASSSLQILQGGINQPQHF
CDR3 DNA: TGCGCCAGCAGTTCGTTGCAAATCCTACAGGGGGGAATTAATCAGCCCCAGCATTTT

clone size: .
J gene: TRBJ2-7
V gene: TRBV27
D gene: TRBD1
CDR3 protein: CASSSDRGAKGYEQYF
CDR3 DNA: TGTGCCAGCAGTTCGGACAGGGGGGCGAAGGGGTACGAGCAGTACTTC